Below are 19 T cell receptor beta chains sequenced from a single sample in a study of T cells in localized non-small cell lung cancer. The repertoire was sequenced with immunoSEQ multiplex PCR; TCRdb's copy has only in-frame clones and lacks some. This table holds under 35,000 clones, around 77% found once. The sample in question was peripheral blood, obtained before any cancer treatment. All receptors derive from a male donor older than 55 with stage III squamous cell lung carcinoma.

In DNA, the CDR3 is TGTGCCAGCAGCTTAAGTGGGGGTGAAGCTTTCTTT. Its translation is CASSLSGGEAFF. The J gene is TRBJ1-1, the V gene TRBV7-9, with D possibly being TRBD1 (5 bases). The germline V gene has CDR1 SEHNR and CDR2 FQNEAQ (reference sequence). The V and J ends lost 2 bases and 7 bases respectively, with 8 bases between them. The CDR3 length is 12 residues.

The chain couples TRBV25-1 to TRBJ2-7; perhaps D is TRBD1 or TRBD2 (5 bases each). The CDR3 runs to 17 residues. Germline CDR1 reads MGHDK; CDR2 reads SYGVNS. Trimming cost V 4 bases and J 0 bases, with 19 bases left between them. This CDR3 reads CASSARDGGWSSYEQYF. The CDR3 nucleotides read TGTGCCAGCAGTGCCCGGGACGGAGGATGGTCCTCCTACGAGCAGTACTTC.

The CDR3 reads CASKRAGNTEAFF. The CDR3 DNA sequence: TGTGCCTCCAAGAGGGCAGGGAACACTGAAGCTTTCTTT. V gene TRBV9 combines with J gene TRBJ1-1; D unclear. The V end lost 10 bases, the J end lost 1 base, and 14 bases lay between the germline ends. The CDR3 runs to 13 residues. Germline assignment: CDR1 SGDLS and CDR2 YYNGEE.

The chain couples TRBV29-1 to TRBJ1-3; possibly TRBD1 for D (5 bases). V lost 3 bases and J lost 0, with 9 bases in between. CDR1 is SQVTM and CDR2 is ANQGSEA in the germline V gene. The CDR3 totals 14 residues. The CDR3 bases are TGCAGCGTTGAGGAGGGACCCTCTGGAAACACCATATATTTT. Translation gives CSVEEGPSGNTIYF.

The V gene is TRBV6-1, the J gene TRBJ1-2; the D gene is possibly TRBD1 (6 bases). Trimming took off 2 bases at V and 4 bases at J, with 11 bases between the two ends. The CDR3 is 14 amino acids. Germline values: CDR1 MNHNS, CDR2 SASEGT. The CDR3 reads CASSEFRGAYGYTF. The CDR3 bases are TGTGCCAGCAGTGAATTCAGGGGTGCCTATGGCTACACCTTC.

The chain couples TRBV9 to TRBJ1-1; D unclear. The CDR3 is made up of 16 amino acids. Trimming left V 6 bases short and J 1 base short, with 19 bases between. Germline CDR1 SGDLS, CDR2 YYNGEE. CDR3 nucleotides: TGTGCCAGCACACTCATCGTAAAGGGTGGGAACACTGAAGCTTTCTTT. Translating it yields CASTLIVKGGNTEAFF.

The genes are TRBV30 and TRBJ2-5, with 15 bases that match TRBD2. The CDR3 spans 16 residues. Germline loops: CDR1 GTSNPN, CDR2 SVGIG (reference sequence). With V trimmed by 4 bases and J by 1 base, 4 bases remained unmatched. CDR3 region: CAWIGTSGRFQETQYF. CDR3 in DNA: TGTGCCTGGATAGGGACTAGCGGGAGGTTCCAAGAGACCCAGTACTTC.

The rearrangement joins TRBV5-4 to TRBJ2-5; 9 positions match TRBD2. The ends lost 4 bases at V and 5 bases at J; junction bases unmatched: 9. The germline gives CDR1 SGHNT, CDR2 YYREEE (reference sequence). The CDR3 is made up of 15 amino acids. CDR3 nucleotides: TGTGCCAGCAGCCTTCAGCGGGGGGTTGGGGAGACCCAGTACTTC. Residues: CASSLQRGVGETQYF.

The V and J genes are TRBV2 and TRBJ2-3, with D uncertain. CDR1 is SNHLY and CDR2 is FYNNEI in the germline V gene. V dropped 4 bases and J dropped 6 bases, with 14 bases sitting between them. The CDR3 sequence is 14 residues long. The CDR3 region has the DNA TGTGCCAGCAGTGCATTCAGACCCGGTGATACGCAGTATTTT. Translation: CASSAFRPGDTQYF.

On this clone itself: An end of the junction does not agree with germline; a read error may underlie this. CDR3 nucleotides: TGTGCCAGCAGTTGGGCCCGGGCTACCTTAGAATTC. Translating gives CASSWARATLEF. V is TRBV6-5 and J is TRBJ2-4; D is unclear. The germline gives CDR1 MNHEY, CDR2 SVGAGI. The CDR3 covers 12 residues.

The J gene is TRBJ1-5, the V gene TRBV7-6; TRBD1 is a possible D gene (5 bases). Germline loops: CDR1 SGHVS, CDR2 FNYEAQ. V gave up 1 base and J gave up 6 bases, with 13 bases separating them. The CDR3 totals 15 residues. The CDR3 nucleotides read TGTGCCAGCAGCTTAGAGGCAGGGTTTGGTCAGCCCCAGCATTTT. It is translated as CASSLEAGFGQPQHF.

This chain links TRBV5-4 with TRBJ1-2; tentatively, D is TRBD1 (6 bases). Per germline, CDR1 SGHNT and CDR2 YYREEE (reference sequence). Deletions cut 3 bases from V and 8 bases from J, with 14 bases between. The CDR3 is 13 amino acids. The CDR3 sequence: CASSSTGTWGYTF. In nucleotides, the CDR3 is TGTGCCAGCAGCTCTACAGGGACTTGGGGCTACACCTTC.

J is TRBJ1-5 and V is TRBV7-2, with D unresolved. V was cut by 0 bases and J by 7 bases, with 10 bases left in between. The CDR3 has 14 residues. Looked up from germline, CDR1 is SGHTA and CDR2 is FQGNSA. CDR3 in DNA: TGTGCCAGCAGCTTAGCGCTCGAAGGGCAGCCCCAGCATTTT. Residues: CASSLALEGQPQHF.

This chain uses TRBV19 with TRBJ1-2; 11 bases are a match to TRBD1. The CDR3 runs 14 residues. CDR1 and CDR2 from the germline V gene are LNHDA and SQIVND (reference sequence). The V segment lost 3 bases and the J segment 8 bases; nucleotides outside the gene matches: 5. CDR3 sequence: CASSMDRGPDGYTF. For the CDR3, the DNA is TGTGCCAGTAGTATGGACAGGGGGCCTGACGGCTACACCTTC.

The V gene is TRBV7-9, the J gene TRBJ1-6; D is ambiguous. CDR3 length: 14 residues. V was trimmed by 1 base and J by 7 bases, leaving 8 bases between them. The germline V gene has CDR1 SEHNR and CDR2 FQNEAQ (reference sequence). The CDR3 region is CASSLEQKNSPLHF. For the CDR3, the DNA is TGTGCCAGCAGCTTAGAACAGAAAAATTCACCCCTCCACTTT.

Turning to this clone: Other DNA sequences of this sample code for an identical CDR3. This rearrangement joins TRBV7-9 to TRBJ1-6, with TRBD1 matching over 8 bases. Germline lookup yields CDR1 SEHNR and CDR2 FQNEAQ (reference sequence). This CDR3 spans 16 amino acids. Trimming removed 3 bases from V and 3 bases from J; junction bases left unmatched: 4. CDR3 residues: CASSFGQGFYNSPLHF. Written as DNA, the CDR3 is TGTGCCAGCAGCTTCGGACAGGGCTTCTATAATTCACCCCTCCACTTT. Using reference TRBV7-9 and TRBJ1-6 for the parts outside the CDR3, the full variable domain is DTGVSQNPRHKITKRGQNVTFRCDPISEHNRLYWYRQTLGQGPEFLTYFQNEAQLEKSRLLSDRFSAERPKGSFSTLEIQRTEQGDSAMYLCASSFGQGFYNSPLHFGNGTRLTVT.

This chain links TRBV21-1 with TRBJ1-4; TRBD1, the table's D call, was not compared with the DNA. TRBV21-1 represents a pseudogene. The CDR3 consists of 16 residues. CDR3 DNA sequence: TGTGCCAGCAGCAAACCCCGGGACAGGAAGAAGGAAAAACTGTTTTTT. Its protein product is CASSKPRDRKKEKLFF.

V is TRBV6-6 and J is TRBJ1-5; D unclear. Germline values: CDR1 MNHNY, CDR2 SVGAGI (reference sequence). This CDR3 has 14 residues. Trimming pared 2 bases from V and 3 bases from J, leaving 8 bases between. CDR3 residues: CASSYPDANQPQHF. The DNA for the CDR3 is TGTGCCAGCAGTTACCCGGACGCCAATCAGCCCCAGCATTTT.

This clone appeared once. The junction shows a germline mismatch at one end, possibly a read error. The chain recombines TRBV20-1 with TRBJ2-7; D tentatively fits TRBD1 or TRBD2 (5 bases each). Looked up from germline, CDR1 is DFQATT and CDR2 is SNEGSKA (reference sequence). This CDR3 has 11 amino acids. CDR3 DNA: TGCAGTGCTAGAGATAGGGGAATGGAGGTGTTC. Encoded protein: CSARDRGMEVF.